This T cell receptor (beta chain) was captured in a study of CD8 T cells in ankylosing spondylitis. Study-level results: The study looked at matched synovial fluid samples from ankylosing spondylitis patients. Disease-linked clones were reported to be significantly enriched there. Fewer than 10 highly homologous variants made up a TCR beta motif that seemed to typify ankylosing spondylitis blood.

TCR beta libraries were made by quantitative 5'-RACE with molecular barcodes. TCRdb independently ran MiXCR on the 5' RACE reads; one entry per CDR3 protein. The sample records roughly 440,000 distinct CDR3 sequences, 17% being singletons. Of note for this clonotype: Its antigen is currently unknown.

The TCR sequence derives from a male donor with ankylosing spondylitis. What was sequenced was blood, either unsorted or a sorted T cell fraction (not recorded which).

The CDR3 is CASSERGGGNQPQHF. The CDR3 DNA reads TGTGCCAGCAGTGAAAGGGGAGGGGGGAATCAGCCCCAGCATTTT. The chain combines TRBV2 with TRBJ1-5; TRBD1 might be the D (6 bases). This CDR3 region has 15 residues. Germline lookup yields CDR1 SNHLY and CDR2 FYNNEI. V dropped 2 bases and J dropped 4 bases, with 12 bases sitting between them.